The 32 T cell receptor beta chains below all came from one sample that was sequenced in a study of shared clonotypes between healthy human individuals. The table came from immunoSEQ multiplex PCR; TCRdb's copy has only in-frame clones and leaves some out. The table includes approximately 590,000 clones, about 95% detected once. The naive CD8 subset, CD45RO-negative cells positively selected for CCR7, excluded terminally differentiated effector memory CD45RA+ cells. Sequenced material: naive CD8+ T cells sorted from blood. Receptors were obtained from a woman in her 30s in good health.

J is TRBJ2-1 and V is TRBV19; possibly TRBD1 for D (6 bases). There are 14 residues in the CDR3. Trimming took off 8 bases at V and 10 bases at J, with 21 bases between the two ends. Germline assignment: CDR1 LNHDA and CDR2 SQIVND (reference sequence). The CDR3 nucleotides are TGTGCCAGTTCAGGCGCGGGCCAGGGGTGGGAGCAGTTCTTC. It specifies CASSGAGQGWEQFF.

The rearrangement links TRBV7-6 to TRBJ2-5; tentative D call: TRBD2 (5 bases). This CDR3 has 13 residues. V lost 4 bases to trimming and J lost 10 bases, with 16 bases between them. In germline, CDR1 is SGHVS, CDR2 FNYEAQ. This chain's CDR3 is CASSSLGSSDQYF. The CDR3 DNA sequence: TGTGCCAGCAGCTCCCTGGGCAGTAGCGACCAGTACTTC.

This CDR3 reads CASSLLRGRAEAFF. CDR3 nucleotides: TGTGCCAGCAGTTTACTCCGGGGGAGGGCTGAAGCTTTCTTT. The V gene is TRBV28, the J gene TRBJ1-1; D perhaps matches TRBD1 (5 bases). CDR3 length equals 14 residues. CDR1 and CDR2 from the germline V gene are MDHEN and SYDVKM. V lost 2 bases to trimming and J lost 6 bases, with 13 bases between them. The entire variable domain, with the rest obtained from reference TRBV28 and TRBJ1-1, is as follows: DVKVTQSSRYLVKRTGEKVFLECVQDMDHENMFWYRQDPGLGLRLIYFSYDVKMKEKGDIPEGYSVSREKKERFSLILESASTNQTSMYLCASSLLRGRAEAFFGQGTRLTVV.

This chain links TRBV27 with TRBJ1-5; TRBD1 might be the D (5 bases). Germline V gene sequence: CDR1 MNHEY, CDR2 SMNVEV (reference sequence). V was clipped by 6 bases and J by 2 bases, with 11 bases between them. The CDR3 sequence is 14 residues long. The DNA for the CDR3 is TGTGCCAGCAGATCGGGGGAGGGCAATCAGCCCCAGCATTTT. This gives the protein CASRSGEGNQPQHF.

This clone was observed a single time. This chain uses TRBV19 with TRBJ2-3; D is possibly TRBD2 (7 bases). The V and J ends lost 1 base and 4 bases respectively, with 12 bases between them. This CDR3 has 15 residues. Germline values: CDR1 LNHDA, CDR2 SQIVND (reference sequence). The CDR3 region is CASSIGRGGPDTQYF. The CDR3 DNA reads TGTGCCAGTAGTATAGGTAGGGGGGGACCAGATACGCAGTATTTT. The full variable domain, with the rest looked up from reference TRBV19 and TRBJ2-3, is DGGITQSPKYLFRKEGQNVTLSCEQNLNHDAMYWYRQDPGQGLRLIYYSQIVNDFQKGDIAEGYSVSREKKESFPLTVTSAQKNPTAFYLCASSIGRGGPDTQYFGPGTRLTVL.

The V call is TRBV5-1, the J call TRBJ1-1; 7 nucleotides line up with TRBD1. CDR1 and CDR2 from the germline V gene are SGHRS and YFSETQ. After removal of 1 base from V and 4 bases from J, the junction contained 4 bases not matched to a gene. The CDR3 consists of 14 residues. The CDR3 DNA sequence: TGCGCCAGCAGCTTGTCCTCAGGGGGCACTGAAGCTTTCTTT. Amino acids: CASSLSSGGTEAFF.

The chain carries TRBV27 and TRBJ2-7; D is undetermined. There are 14 residues in the CDR3. Trimming shortened V by 2 bases and J by 3 bases, and 11 bases separated the two germline ends. In germline, CDR1 is MNHEY, CDR2 SMNVEV (reference sequence). The CDR3 here is CASSLMALGYEQYF. CDR3 DNA: TGTGCCAGCAGTTTAATGGCTTTGGGCTACGAGCAGTACTTC.

This clone showed up just once. The rearrangement uses TRBV30 and TRBJ2-1; D could derive from TRBD1 or TRBD2 (5 bases each). The V and J ends lost 4 bases and 5 bases respectively, with 15 bases between them. The CDR3 totals 14 residues. In germline, CDR1 is GTSNPN, CDR2 SVGIG (reference sequence). The CDR3 region is CAWNWGTQDNEQFF. Written as DNA, the CDR3 is TGTGCCTGGAATTGGGGGACCCAAGACAATGAGCAGTTCTTC. The complete variable domain, with remaining parts taken from reference TRBV30 and TRBJ2-1, reads SQTIHQWPATLVQPVGSPLSLECTVEGTSNPNLYWYRQAAGRGLQLLFYSVGIGQISSEVPQNLSASRPQDRQFILSSKKLLLSDSGFYLCAWNWGTQDNEQFFGPGTRLTVL.

This chain joins TRBV25-1 and TRBJ1-1; D gene uncertain. CDR3 length: 13 amino acids. In germline, CDR1 is MGHDK, CDR2 SYGVNS. V was shortened by 4 bases and J by 1 base, with 7 bases between the two germline ends. The DNA for the CDR3 is TGTGCCAGCAGTGCAGGATGGAACACTGAAGCTTTCTTT. It encodes CASSAGWNTEAFF.

A word on this clone: In the same sample, other DNA sequences code for this CDR3. The chain joins TRBV27 to TRBJ2-7; TRBD2 matches 13 bases. With V trimmed by 5 bases and J by 3 bases, 4 bases remained unmatched. The CDR3 has 15 amino acids. Germline V gene data show CDR1 as MNHEY and CDR2 as SMNVEV (reference sequence). The CDR3 DNA reads as TGTGCCAGCAGTCCCCGACTAGCGGGAGGCTACGAGCAGTACTTC. It encodes CASSPRLAGGYEQYF.

The rearrangement joins TRBV19 to TRBJ1-5; possibly TRBD1 for D (6 bases). CDR3 length equals 13 residues. Germline CDR1 LNHDA, CDR2 SQIVND (reference sequence). V was clipped by 8 bases and J by 9 bases, with 17 bases between them. The DNA of the CDR3 is TGTGCCAGTGCCTGGGACACGGTAGTGCCCCAGCATTTT. Amino acids: CASAWDTVVPQHF.

This clone came up once. V usage is TRBV7-9 and J usage is TRBJ2-7, with D perhaps assigned TRBD1 or TRBD2 (5 bases each). V gave up 4 bases and J gave up 4 bases, with 17 bases separating them. CDR1 and CDR2 from the germline V gene are SEHNR and FQNEAQ (reference sequence). The length of the CDR3 is 15 residues. Written as DNA, the CDR3 is TGTGCCAGCAGCTCATACCAGCTGGGACGGTACGAGCAGTACTTC. This encodes CASSSYQLGRYEQYF.

This clone was found once. The chain's CDR3 is CASSLAGLAGVGETQYF. CDR3 in DNA: TGCGCCAGCAGCTTGGCGGGTTTAGCGGGAGTAGGGGAGACCCAGTACTTC. V usage is TRBV5-1 and J usage is TRBJ2-5; 9 bases map to TRBD2. V lost 0 bases to trimming and J lost 5 bases; unmatched junction nucleotides: 11. CDR1 and CDR2 (germline): SGHRS, YFSETQ. The CDR3 runs 17 residues.

This rearrangement joins TRBV5-6 to TRBJ2-7; tentative D call: TRBD1 (6 bases). V lost 0 bases and J lost 4, with 11 bases in between. CDR3 length: 14 residues. The germline CDR1 and CDR2 sequences are SGHDT and YYEEEE. The DNA of the CDR3 is TGTGCCAGCAGCTTGGCTGGACAGAAGTACGAGCAGTACTTC. It encodes CASSLAGQKYEQYF.

The chain combines TRBV9 with TRBJ2-2; TRBD2 matches at 8 bases. CDR3 length: 17 amino acids. Germline CDR1 reads SGDLS; CDR2 reads YYNGEE. V trimming: 0 bases; J trimming: 5 bases; junction bases outside the gene matches: 9. The CDR3 is CASSVDGGSGVTGELFF. The CDR3 coding sequence is TGTGCCAGCAGCGTAGACGGGGGTAGCGGGGTAACCGGGGAGCTGTTTTTT.

J is TRBJ2-3 and V is TRBV27; 11 positions match TRBD2. The trim removed 7 bases at V and 3 bases at J, leaving 15 bases unmatched. Germline CDR1 and CDR2: MNHEY and SMNVEV (reference sequence). The CDR3 contains 18 residues. The CDR3 is CASKCWTSGCEITDTQYF. The DNA of the CDR3 is TGTGCCAGCAAGTGTTGGACTAGCGGGTGCGAAATTACAGATACGCAGTATTTT.

V and J are TRBV27 and TRBJ1-2; maybe TRBD1 (6 bases). Germline V gives CDR1 MNHEY, CDR2 SMNVEV (reference sequence). V lost 4 bases and J lost 4, with 13 bases in between. CDR3 length: 14 residues. As DNA, the CDR3 is TGTGCCAGCAGTTCCCTCGGGACAAGCTATGGCTACACCTTC. This encodes CASSSLGTSYGYTF.

The chain links TRBV28 to TRBJ2-3, with 8 bases identical to TRBD1. This CDR3 is 15 amino acids long. From germline, CDR1 is MDHEN and CDR2 SYDVKM. J lost 5 bases, V lost 6 bases, and 10 bases had no gene match. This CDR3 is CASRSTRGQGDTQYF. DNA of the CDR3: TGTGCCAGCAGATCCACCAGGGGGCAGGGAGATACGCAGTATTTT.

V usage is TRBV27 and J usage is TRBJ1-1, with 8 bases fitting TRBD1. CDR3 length: 13 amino acids. The germline V gene encodes CDR1 MNHEY and CDR2 SMNVEV (reference sequence). V was clipped by 0 bases and J by 12 bases; unmatched bases: 6. Here the CDR3 reads CASSLSMDRVTFF. In DNA, the CDR3 is TGTGCCAGCAGTTTATCAATGGACAGGGTAACTTTCTTT.

The chain recombines TRBV19 with TRBJ1-2; D gene ambiguous. Trimming shortened V by 3 bases and J by 7 bases, and 9 bases separated the two germline ends. CDR1 and CDR2 (germline): LNHDA, SQIVND (reference sequence). CDR3 size: 12 residues. CDR3 in DNA: TGTGCCAGTAGTATGTCTCCTGGTGGCTACACCTTC. As protein: CASSMSPGGYTF. Drawing the rest from reference TRBV19 and TRBJ1-2, the complete variable domain is DGGITQSPKYLFRKEGQNVTLSCEQNLNHDAMYWYRQDPGQGLRLIYYSQIVNDFQKGDIAEGYSVSREKKESFPLTVTSAQKNPTAFYLCASSMSPGGYTFGSGTRLTVV.

The rearrangement links TRBV2 to TRBJ2-2; D not certain. Germline-derived CDR1 and CDR2 are SNHLY and FYNNEI. V was cut by 8 bases and J by 0 bases, with 10 bases left in between. The CDR3 spans 14 residues. The CDR3 coding sequence is TGTGCCAGCGAGGTCTTAACGAACACCGGGGAGCTGTTTTTT. It encodes CASEVLTNTGELFF.

This rearrangement joins TRBV28 to TRBJ2-1, with 9 positions matching TRBD2. The J segment lost 5 bases and the V segment lost 3 bases, leaving 5 bases of the junction unmatched. CDR3 size: 15 residues. Per germline, CDR1 MDHEN and CDR2 SYDVKM. The CDR3 sequence is CASSFVAGEDNEQFF. The DNA of the CDR3 is TGTGCCAGCAGTTTCGTAGCGGGAGAGGACAATGAGCAGTTCTTC.

V usage is TRBV27 and J usage is TRBJ2-2, with D hard to call. The CDR3 extends over 14 amino acids. V was pared by 5 bases and J by 1 base, with 8 bases between. The germline V gene has CDR1 MNHEY and CDR2 SMNVEV (reference sequence). CDR3 bases: TGTGCCAGCAGTCGCGCGGAGAACACCGGGGAGCTGTTTTTT. Translation gives CASSRAENTGELFF.

This CDR3 is CASSLGRVGNEQYF. The CDR3 nucleotides read TGTGCCAGCAGCTTAGGGCGGGTGGGGAACGAGCAGTACTTC. The chain recombines TRBV7-9 with TRBJ2-7; the D gene is possibly TRBD2 (5 bases). The ends were cut back, 1 base at V and 5 bases at J, with 12 bases in the middle. CDR3 length: 14 residues. The germline V gene has CDR1 SEHNR and CDR2 FQNEAQ (reference sequence). The full variable domain, with the rest looked up from reference TRBV7-9 and TRBJ2-7, is DTGVSQNPRHKITKRGQNVTFRCDPISEHNRLYWYRQTLGQGPEFLTYFQNEAQLEKSRLLSDRFSAERPKGSFSTLEIQRTEQGDSAMYLCASSLGRVGNEQYFGPGTRLTVT.

V gene TRBV6-5 combines with J gene TRBJ2-3; the D gene is possibly TRBD1 (5 bases). Trimming left V 7 bases short and J 2 bases short, with 16 bases between. Germline CDR1 is MNHEY and CDR2 is SVGAGI. The CDR3 runs to 15 residues. CDR3 residues: CASTSIAGATDTQYF. DNA for the CDR3: TGTGCCAGCACCTCGATCGCTGGGGCCACAGATACGCAGTATTTT.

The V gene is TRBV30, the J gene TRBJ2-7; 10 positions match TRBD2. CDR3 length equals 17 residues. The V and J ends lost 2 bases and 4 bases, in that order; junction bases with no gene match: 14. CDR1 and CDR2 from the germline V gene are GTSNPN and SVGIG (reference sequence). DNA of the CDR3: TGTGCCTGGAGTCTGGGTAGCGGGGGGTTTGAAGGTTACGAGCAGTACTTC. Protein sequence: CAWSLGSGGFEGYEQYF.

In this sample, this clone turned up once. The chain uses TRBV28 and TRBJ2-3; TRBD1 aligns across 8 bases. V lost 6 bases, J lost 0 bases, and 14 bases stayed unmatched. The CDR3 sequence is 18 residues long. CDR1 is MDHEN and CDR2 is SYDVKM in the germline V gene. The CDR3 loop reads CASSPTGGPHHSTDTQYF. CDR3 DNA sequence: TGTGCCAGCAGCCCCACAGGGGGGCCTCATCATAGCACAGATACGCAGTATTTT.

V is TRBV19 and J is TRBJ2-5; D gene ambiguous. The DNA matches TRBJ2-7 better at its end, which makes the J call doubtful. The germline V gene has CDR1 LNHDA and CDR2 SQIVND (reference sequence). This CDR3 contains 14 residues. CDR3 protein: CASSRVVFTYEQYF. As DNA, the CDR3 is TGTGCCAGTAGTAGGGTGGTGTTTACCTACGAGCAGTACTTC.

This clone was counted between two and nine times. The CDR3 DNA is TGTGCCAGCAGCCAAGGAGACGCTGAAGCTTTCTTT. Translating gives CASSQGDAEAFF. The rearrangement joins TRBV14 to TRBJ1-1; no reliable D call. The CDR3 spans 12 residues. Germline V gives CDR1 SGHDN, CDR2 FVKESK. The V and J ends lost 1 base and 6 bases respectively, with 6 bases between them.

The chain joins TRBV4-1 to TRBJ2-7, with 12 bases matching TRBD2. Germline CDR1 reads MGHRA; CDR2 reads YSYEKL. V gave up 4 bases and J gave up 5 bases; unmatched junction bases: 6. This CDR3 has 15 amino acids. The CDR3 DNA reads as TGCGCCAGCAGCCCTTGGACTAGCGGGAACAACGAGCAGTACTTC. The encoded protein is CASSPWTSGNNEQYF.

This sequence joins TRBV4-1 and TRBJ2-1, with a tentative D call TRBD2 (6 bases). The CDR3 is 15 amino acids. Per the germline V gene, CDR1 is MGHRA and CDR2 is YSYEKL. V was clipped by 0 bases and J by 5 bases, with 11 bases between them. Here the CDR3 DNA reads TGCGCCAGCAGCCAAGAGGAGGGACTTAACAATGAGCAGTTCTTC. It codes for CASSQEEGLNNEQFF.

The chain recombines TRBV27 with TRBJ1-1, with a possible D match to TRBD1 (5 bases). CDR1 MNHEY and CDR2 SMNVEV come from the germline V gene (reference sequence). This CDR3 spans 14 amino acids. The V and J ends lost 6 bases and 5 bases respectively, with 16 bases between them. CDR3 nucleotide sequence: TGTGCCAGCAGACCTAACCCGGGGGGGACTGAAGCTTTCTTT. Translating it yields CASRPNPGGTEAFF.